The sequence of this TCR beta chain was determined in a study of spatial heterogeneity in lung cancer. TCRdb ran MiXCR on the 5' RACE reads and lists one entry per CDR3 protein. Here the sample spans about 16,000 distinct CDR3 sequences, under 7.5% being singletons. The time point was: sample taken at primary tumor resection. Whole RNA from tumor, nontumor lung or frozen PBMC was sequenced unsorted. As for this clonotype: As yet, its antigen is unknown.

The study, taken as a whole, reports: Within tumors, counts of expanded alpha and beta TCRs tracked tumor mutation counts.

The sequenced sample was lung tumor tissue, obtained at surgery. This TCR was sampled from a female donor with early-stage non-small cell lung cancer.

The CDR3, as DNA: TGTGCCAGCAGCTTAGTAATGGGGTTAGGGGAAGGGTTTGACTACGAGCAGTACTTC. This codes for CASSLVMGLGEGFDYEQYF. This chain joins TRBV7-9 and TRBJ2-7, with D possibly matching TRBD1 (5 bases). Trimming removed 1 base at V and 3 bases at J, with 25 bases between. Per the germline V gene, CDR1 is SEHNR and CDR2 is FQNEAQ (reference sequence). This CDR3 spans 19 amino acids.